This T cell receptor beta chain came from a study of shared clonotypes between healthy human individuals. This clone appeared once. Its target is unknown. Each sorted subset replicate got 200 ng genomic DNA, 25,000 to 30,000 genomes. TCRdb keeps only in-frame clones here, not all; method: immunoSEQ multiplex PCR. The table has about 680,000 clones, 72% seen once. Overall study results and limits: Clonotypes not shared had lower generation probabilities than those common to all four donors.

The sequence came from a woman aged 30 to 39 in good health. Material for sequencing was memory CD4+ T cells sorted from blood. Subset denoted: CD45RA-negative fraction.

DNA of the CDR3: TGCGCCAGCAAGAGGCAGAGCTCCTACAATGAGCAGTTCTTC. This codes for CASKRQSSYNEQFF. This chain links TRBV5-1 with TRBJ2-1; no clear D. V was shortened by 6 bases and J by 0 bases, with 10 bases between the two germline ends. Germline loops: CDR1 SGHRS, CDR2 YFSETQ. The CDR3 runs to 14 residues.